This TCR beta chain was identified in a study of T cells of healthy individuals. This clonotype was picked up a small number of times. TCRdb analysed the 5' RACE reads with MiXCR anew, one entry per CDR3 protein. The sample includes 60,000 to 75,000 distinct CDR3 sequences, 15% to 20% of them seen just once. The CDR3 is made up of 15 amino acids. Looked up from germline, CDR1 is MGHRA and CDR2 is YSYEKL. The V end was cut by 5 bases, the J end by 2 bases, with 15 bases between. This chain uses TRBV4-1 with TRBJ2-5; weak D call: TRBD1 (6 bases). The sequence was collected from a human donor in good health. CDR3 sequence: CASSSTRDKQETQYF. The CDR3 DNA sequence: TGCGCCAGCAGCTCTACCCGGGACAAACAAGAGACCCAGTACTTC.